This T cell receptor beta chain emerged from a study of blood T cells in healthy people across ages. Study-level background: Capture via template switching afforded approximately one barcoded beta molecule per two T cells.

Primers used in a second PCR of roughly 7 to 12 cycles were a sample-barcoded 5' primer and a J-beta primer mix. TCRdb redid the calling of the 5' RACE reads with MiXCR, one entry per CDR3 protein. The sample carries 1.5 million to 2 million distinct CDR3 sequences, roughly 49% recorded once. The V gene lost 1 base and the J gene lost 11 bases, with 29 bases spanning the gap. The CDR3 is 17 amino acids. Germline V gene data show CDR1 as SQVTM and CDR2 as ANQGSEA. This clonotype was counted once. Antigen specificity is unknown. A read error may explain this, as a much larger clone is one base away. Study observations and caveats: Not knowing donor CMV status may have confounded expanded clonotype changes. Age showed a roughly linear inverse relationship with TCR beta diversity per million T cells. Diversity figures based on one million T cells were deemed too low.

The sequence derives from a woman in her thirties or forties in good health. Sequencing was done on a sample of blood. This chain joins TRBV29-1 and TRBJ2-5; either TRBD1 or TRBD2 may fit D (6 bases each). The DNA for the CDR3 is TGCAGCGTTGAAGGACGTGGGGGGCCGTTCCTTTACAATGAGCAGTACTTC. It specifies CSVEGRGGPFLYNEQYF.